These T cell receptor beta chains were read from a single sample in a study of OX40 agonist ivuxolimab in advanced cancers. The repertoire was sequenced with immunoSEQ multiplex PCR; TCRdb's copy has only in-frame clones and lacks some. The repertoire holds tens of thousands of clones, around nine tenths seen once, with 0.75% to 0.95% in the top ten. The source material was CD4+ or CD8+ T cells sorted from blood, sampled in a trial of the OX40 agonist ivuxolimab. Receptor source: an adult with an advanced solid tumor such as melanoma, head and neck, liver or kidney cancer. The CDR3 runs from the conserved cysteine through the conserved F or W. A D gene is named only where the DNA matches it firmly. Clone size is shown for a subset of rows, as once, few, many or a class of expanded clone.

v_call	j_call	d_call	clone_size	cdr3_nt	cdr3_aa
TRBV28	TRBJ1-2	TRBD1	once	TGTGCCAGCAGCCTCGGACAGGGCTATGGCTACACCTTC	CASSLGQGYGYTF
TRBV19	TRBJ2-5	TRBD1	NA	TGTGCCAGTAGCCCAACAGGGGAACAAGAGACCCAGTACTTC	CASSPTGEQETQYF
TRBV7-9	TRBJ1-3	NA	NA	TGTGCCAGCAGTTTAGGACAGCTTGGAAACACCATATATTTT	CASSLGQLGNTIYF
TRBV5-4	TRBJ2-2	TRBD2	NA	TGTGCCAGCAGCTTGGACAGCGGGAGTGGCGGGGAGCTGTTTTTT	CASSLDSGSGGELFF
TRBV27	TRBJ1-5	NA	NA	TGTGCCAGCAGTTTATCGACGTATAGCAATCAGCCCCAGCATTTT	CASSLSTYSNQPQHF
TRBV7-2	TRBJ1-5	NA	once	TGTGCCAGCAGCTTAGCTGGTCAGCCCCAGCATTTT	CASSLAGQPQHF
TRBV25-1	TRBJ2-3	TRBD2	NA	TGTGCCAGCAATCCTAGCGGCAGCACAGATACGCAGTATTTT	CASNPSGSTDTQYF
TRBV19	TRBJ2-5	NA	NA	TGTGCCAGTAGTTCAATCTCCGGGTCCCAAGAGACCCAGTACTTC	CASSSISGSQETQYF
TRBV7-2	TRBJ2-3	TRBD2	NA	TGTGCCAACCGACTAGCGGGAAACACAGATACGCAGTATTTT	CANRLAGNTDTQYF
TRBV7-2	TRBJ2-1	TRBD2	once	TGTGCCAGCAGCTTAGAGGGACTAGCGGGCAATGAGCAGTTCTTC	CASSLEGLAGNEQFF
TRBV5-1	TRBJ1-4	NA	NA	TGCGCCAGCAGCCCTGAGAGGGTTGGTAATGAAAAACTGTTTTTT	CASSPERVGNEKLFF
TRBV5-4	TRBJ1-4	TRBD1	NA	TGTGCCAGCAGCTTGTCAGGACAGGGGAGGGAAAAACTGTTTTTT	CASSLSGQGREKLFF
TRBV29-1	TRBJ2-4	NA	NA	TGCAGCGTTGAATATGGACAAAGTATTCAGTACTTC	CSVEYGQSIQYF
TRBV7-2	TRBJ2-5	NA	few	TGTGCCATTTCCAGGGGACCGGAGACCCAGTACTTC	CAISRGPETQYF
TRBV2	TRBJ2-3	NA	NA	TGTGCCAGCTGTACCGGGAGCGCCCCAGATACGCAGTATTTT	CASCTGSAPDTQYF
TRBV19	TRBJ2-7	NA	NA	TGTGCCAGTAGTACCCCCCGCGGGAAAAGCGACGAGCAGTACTTC	CASSTPRGKSDEQYF
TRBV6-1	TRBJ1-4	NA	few	TGTGCCAGCAGTGAACTACCCCCCACAGTTATTGGGGGTGGAGAAAAACTGTTTTTT	CASSELPPTVIGGGEKLFF
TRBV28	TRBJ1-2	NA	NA	TGTGCCAGCAGGATTGACTATGGCTACACCTTC	CASRIDYGYTF
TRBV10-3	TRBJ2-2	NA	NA	TGTGCCATCAGGGGCTCCGGGGAGCTGTTTTTT	CAIRGSGELFF
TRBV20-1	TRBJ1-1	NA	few	TGCAGTGCGAGAGAGGACACTGAAGCTTTCTTT	CSAREDTEAFF
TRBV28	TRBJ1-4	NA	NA	TGTGCCAGCAGTTTAGCAGACACCATGCGGGAAAAACTGTTTTTT	CASSLADTMREKLFF
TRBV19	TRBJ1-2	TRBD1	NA	TGTGCCAGTAGTAGCACAGGGGACTATGGCTACACCTTC	CASSSTGDYGYTF
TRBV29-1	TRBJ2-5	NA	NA	TGCAGCGTTGCAGAGTCCCAAGAGACCCAGTACTTC	CSVAESQETQYF
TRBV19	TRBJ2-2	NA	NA	TGTGCCAGTAGTATAGAGGTCCTAAACACCGGGGAGCTGTTTTTT	CASSIEVLNTGELFF
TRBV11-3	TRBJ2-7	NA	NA	TGTGCCAGCAGCTTAGTAACAGTCCACGAGCAGTACTTC	CASSLVTVHEQYF
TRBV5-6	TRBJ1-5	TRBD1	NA	TGTGCCAGCAGCTTGGCGGGGACAGGGGGTCAGCCCCAGCATTTT	CASSLAGTGGQPQHF
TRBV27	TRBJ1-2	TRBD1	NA	TGTGCCAGTCGTGACAGGGTCGACGGCTACACCTTC	CASRDRVDGYTF
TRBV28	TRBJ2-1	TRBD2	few	TGTGCCAGCAGTTTATCGGCTAGCGGGAGCGGTGAGCAGTTCTTC	CASSLSASGSGEQFF
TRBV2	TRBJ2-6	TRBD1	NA	TGTGCCAGCAGTTCCACAGGGGGTGCTGGGGCCAACGTCCTGACTTTC	CASSSTGGAGANVLTF
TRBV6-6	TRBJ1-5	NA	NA	TGTGCCAGCAGCCCCTTGTTTTCGGGGGGGAATCAGCCCCAGCATTTT	CASSPLFSGGNQPQHF
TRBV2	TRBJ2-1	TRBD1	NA	TGTGCCAGCACTGAGACAGGGATGACGAGCAATGAGCAGTTCTTC	CASTETGMTSNEQFF
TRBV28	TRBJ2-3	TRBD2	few	TGTGCCAGCAGTCCCTCCCGGGGGGGGGCCGGTAACACAGATACGCAGTATTTT	CASSPSRGGAGNTDTQYF
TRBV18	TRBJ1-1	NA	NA	TGTGCCAGCTCGGAAACAGGGCCAGCTGAAGCTTTCTTT	CASSETGPAEAFF
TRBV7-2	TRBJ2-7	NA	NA	TGTGCCAGCAGCCGCGCCGCCCAGGGTTTCGAGCAGTACTTC	CASSRAAQGFEQYF
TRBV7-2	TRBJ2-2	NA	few	TGTGCCAGCAGCTGGGCAGGGGCGAACACCGGGGAGCTGTTTTTT	CASSWAGANTGELFF
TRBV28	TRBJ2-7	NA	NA	TGTGCCAGCTGGGTGCCGGGACGTCCCCACGAGCAGTACTTC	CASWVPGRPHEQYF
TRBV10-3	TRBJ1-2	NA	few	TGTGCCAGCAACTACGCAGGGGACTATGGCTACACCTTC	CASNYAGDYGYTF
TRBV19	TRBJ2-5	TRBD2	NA	TGTGCCAGTAGGCGGACTAGCGAGGGAGAGACCCAGTACTTC	CASRRTSEGETQYF
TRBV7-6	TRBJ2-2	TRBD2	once	TGTGCCAGCAGCCCCAGGACTAGCGGGGGAGACGGGGAGCTGTTTTTT	CASSPRTSGGDGELFF
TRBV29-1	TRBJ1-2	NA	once	TGCAGCGTTGAGAGGGACTATGGCTACACCTTC	CSVERDYGYTF
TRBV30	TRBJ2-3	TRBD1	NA	TGTGCCTGGTCACCGGGACAGGGGAGCACAGATACGCAGTATTTT	CAWSPGQGSTDTQYF